The rows below give T cell receptor beta chains drawn from one sample of a study of T cell repertoires in cytomegalovirus infection. The antigens for these receptors are not known. Each CDR3 protein gets one entry after TCRdb re-called the reads with MiXCR. The sample includes roughly 920,000 distinct CDR3 sequences, roughly 31% of them seen just once. Material: cultured CD8+ T cells from PBMCs, obtained from culture after CMV antigen stimulation. These receptors were obtained from a human donor in good health (CMV status not recorded). Some clones in this sample may be carry-over from other donors' samples. Each CDR3 is given with its conserved first and last residue. A D gene is named only where the DNA matches it firmly. Expanded clones get a size class; other rows say once, few or many, or leave the size out.

many	TRBV5-4	NA	TRBJ1-2	17	TGTGCCAGCAGCGACCGGACTTCCTCTCGGACTAACTATGGCTACACCTTC	CASSDRTSSRTNYGYTF
few	TRBV7-9	TRBD1	TRBJ2-6	18	TGTGCCAGCAGCTTACCCGGGACAGGAGACACTGGGGCCAACGTCCTGACTTTC	CASSLPGTGDTGANVLTF
few	TRBV6-1	TRBD2	TRBJ2-3	17	TGTGCCAGCAGTACCCCCGCGGAGCGGGGACTCACAGATACGCAGTATTTT	CASSTPAERGLTDTQYF
NA	TRBV27	NA	TRBJ2-1	15	TGTGCCAGCAGGGGGGGATGGGGAGGCTACAATGAGCAGTTCTTC	CASRGGWGGYNEQFF
few	TRBV4-1	NA	TRBJ1-2	15	TGCGCCAGCAGCCAAGTTGGGGGATTGGACTATGGCTACACCTTC	CASSQVGGLDYGYTF
NA	TRBV28	TRBD2	TRBJ2-1	17	TGTGCCAGCACTACAACCAGCGGGGGGTGGTTCAAGAATGAGCAGTTCTTC	CASTTTSGGWFKNEQFF
NA	TRBV13	NA	TRBJ1-2	14	TGTGCCAGCAGCTTAGCGGACGCGCTCTATGGCTACACCTTC	CASSLADALYGYTF
NA	TRBV4-1	NA	TRBJ2-5	16	TGCGCCAGCAGCCCTCTCAGGACACTGGAGCAAGAGACCCAGTACTTC	CASSPLRTLEQETQYF
few	TRBV9	TRBD1	TRBJ2-3	14	TGTGCCAGCAGCGTAGATCAGGGGGCGGCTACGCAGTATTTT	CASSVDQGAATQYF
NA	TRBV7-2	TRBD2	TRBJ2-5	16	TGTGCCAGCAGCTTAGGGGTAGCGGGGGCCAGGGAGACCCAGTACTTC	CASSLGVAGARETQYF
NA	TRBV19	NA	TRBJ1-5	13	TGTGCCAGTACCGGACACCTAAATCAGCCCCAGCATTTT	CASTGHLNQPQHF
few	TRBV7-9	NA	TRBJ2-4	13	TGTGCCAGCAGCGTAACGGGTACGGACATTCAGTACTTC	CASSVTGTDIQYF
NA	TRBV7-2	TRBD1	TRBJ2-1	17	TGTGCCAGCAGCTTCGACAGGGGGCGGAGTCCCTACAATGAGCAGTTCTTC	CASSFDRGRSPYNEQFF
NA	TRBV6-2/TRBV6-3	NA	TRBJ1-2	16	TGTGCCAGCAGTTCCTCACCCCTCCCCGGGGACTATGGCTACACCTTC	CASSSSPLPGDYGYTF
NA	TRBV5-5	NA	TRBJ2-3	13	TGTGCCAGCAGCCCCCCAAACACAGATACGCAGTATTTT	CASSPPNTDTQYF
NA	TRBV4-3	TRBD2	TRBJ2-3	16	TGCGCCAGCAGCCAAGTTACCGGGAGGGACCCAGATACGCAGTATTTT	CASSQVTGRDPDTQYF
many	TRBV5-1	NA	TRBJ1-1	15	TGCGCCAGCAGCTTGGTTGTAGGGGGGAACACTGAAGCTTTCTTT	CASSLVVGGNTEAFF
NA	TRBV28	NA	TRBJ1-5	14	TGTGCCAGCAGCCCCCGGTTCAGGGGTCAGCCCCAGCATTTT	CASSPRFRGQPQHF
few	TRBV28	NA	TRBJ1-2	13	TGTGCCAGCAGTTCTGCCGAGCGCTATGGCTACACCTTC	CASSSAERYGYTF
NA	TRBV10-3	NA	TRBJ2-3	13	TGTGCCATCAGTGAGTCGGATCGGGATACGCAGTATTTT	CAISESDRDTQYF
few	TRBV28	TRBD1	TRBJ1-2	18	TGTGCCAGCAGTTTAAGCCTCGCCGGGACAGGGAATAACTATGGCTACACCTTC	CASSLSLAGTGNNYGYTF
few	TRBV12-3/TRBV12-4	NA	TRBJ1-5	15	TGTGCCAGCAGTTTACTATTGGGTCCCAATCAGCCCCAGCATTTT	CASSLLLGPNQPQHF
NA	TRBV7-9	NA	TRBJ2-6	14	TGTGCCAGCAGCAAGAGCTCTGGGGCCAACGTCCTGACTTTC	CASSKSSGANVLTF